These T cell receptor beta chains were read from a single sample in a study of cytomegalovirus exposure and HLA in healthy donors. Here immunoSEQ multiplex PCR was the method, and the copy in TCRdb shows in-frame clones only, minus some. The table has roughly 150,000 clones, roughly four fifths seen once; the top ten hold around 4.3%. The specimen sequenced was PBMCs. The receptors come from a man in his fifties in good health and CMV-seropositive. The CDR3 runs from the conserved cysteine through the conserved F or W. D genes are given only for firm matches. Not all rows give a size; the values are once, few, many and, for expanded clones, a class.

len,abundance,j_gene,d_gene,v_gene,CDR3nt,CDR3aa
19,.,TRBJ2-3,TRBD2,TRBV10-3,TGTGCCATCAGTGACCTAGCGGGGGGGCCGGGCACAAGCACAGATACGCAGTATTTT,CAISDLAGGPGTSTDTQYF
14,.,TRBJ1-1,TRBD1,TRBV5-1,TGCGCCAGCAGCGTACAGGGACAGGGCACTGAAGCTTTCTTT,CASSVQGQGTEAFF
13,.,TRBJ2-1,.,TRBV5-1,TGCGCCAGCAGCTTGGGCGGATTCAATGAGCAGTTCTTC,CASSLGGFNEQFF
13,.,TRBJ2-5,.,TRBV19,TGTGCCAGTAGTAATCCCGGGGAAGAGACCCAGTACTTC,CASSNPGEETQYF
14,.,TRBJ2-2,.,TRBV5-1,TGCGCCAGCAGCGCACAGCAGGGGACCGGGGAGCTGTTTTTT,CASSAQQGTGELFF
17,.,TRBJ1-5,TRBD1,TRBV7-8,TGTGCCAGCAGCTTTAAGGGGACAGGGGAGTGGTATCAGCCCCAGCATTTT,CASSFKGTGEWYQPQHF
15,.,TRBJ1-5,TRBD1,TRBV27,TGTGCCAGCAGTTTAGAGGGGGCGAACAATCAGCCCCAGCATTTT,CASSLEGANNQPQHF
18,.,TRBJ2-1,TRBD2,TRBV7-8,TGTGCCAGCAGCTTAGGACTAGCGGGGGGGCGTCGCTACAATGAGCAGTTCTTC,CASSLGLAGGRRYNEQFF
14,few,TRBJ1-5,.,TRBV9,TGTGCCAGCAGCCCCGGCGGGGCGTTTCAGCCCCAGCATTTT,CASSPGGAFQPQHF
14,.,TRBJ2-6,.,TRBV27,TGTGCCAGCAGGGGGGGCTCTGGGGCCAACGTCCTGACTTTC,CASRGGSGANVLTF
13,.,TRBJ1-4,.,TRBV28,TGTGCCAGCAGAGGGGTATCTAATGAAAAACTGTTTTTT,CASRGVSNEKLFF
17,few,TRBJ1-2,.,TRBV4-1,TGCGCCAGCAGCCCGACCGGAGCCCCCAATGCTAACTATGGCTACACCTTC,CASSPTGAPNANYGYTF
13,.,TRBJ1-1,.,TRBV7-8,TGTGCCAGCAGCCCCCTACCTGGGCCTGAAGCTTTCTTT,CASSPLPGPEAFF
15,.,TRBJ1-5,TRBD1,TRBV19,TGTGCCAGTAGTATAGATCAGGGGGGCAATCAGCCCCAGCATTTT,CASSIDQGGNQPQHF
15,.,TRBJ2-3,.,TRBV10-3,TGTGCCATCAGTGGGTCGAGTCTGGGAGCAGATACGCAGTATTTT,CAISGSSLGADTQYF
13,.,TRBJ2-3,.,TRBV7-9,TGTGCCAGCAGATTCGCGGGGACAGATACGCAGTATTTT,CASRFAGTDTQYF
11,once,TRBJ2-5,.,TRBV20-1,TGCAGTGGGGGACTTCAAGAGACCCAGTACTTC,CSGGLQETQYF
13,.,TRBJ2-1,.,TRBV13,TGTGCCAGCAGCGTGGACAGTTACAATGAGCAGTTCTTC,CASSVDSYNEQFF
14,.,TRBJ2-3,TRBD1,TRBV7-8,TGTGCCACGAGGACAGGGATAATCACAGATACGCAGTATTTT,CATRTGIITDTQYF
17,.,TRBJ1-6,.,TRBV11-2,TGTGCCAGCAGCTTAGGAAACACCGGGGGTTATAATTCACCCCTCCACTTT,CASSLGNTGGYNSPLHF
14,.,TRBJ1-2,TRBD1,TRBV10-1,TGCGCCAGCAAGCAAACAGGGGGCGACTATGGCTACACCTTC,CASKQTGGDYGYTF
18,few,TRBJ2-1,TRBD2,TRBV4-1,TGCGCCAGCAGCCAAGACCAGCGGGGGGCCCTCTCCTACAATGAGCAGTTCTTC,CASSQDQRGALSYNEQFF